One TCR beta chain is described in this entry. Its target antigen remains unknown. Base-call qualities are not available, and no considerably larger clone is one nucleotide away. Healthy HIV-negative adults with no recently reported acute infections or vaccinations were included as donors. Every donor was a Caucasian adult residing in Nashville, Tennessee, USA. CD4+ T cells were enriched through magnetic negative selection, after which naive cells were positively selected on CD45RA and the remaining negative fraction served as the memory subset. Blood was obtained by leukapheresis, after which PBMCs were separated by Ficoll-Histopaque density gradient centrifugation and cryopreserved in liquid nitrogen vapor phase. Analytical flow cytometry was used to check the purity and quantity of every magnetically sorted T cell population. From each sorted fraction, genomic DNA was isolated and quantified by UV absorbance on a Nanodrop 2000c.

These data come from a study of shared clonotypes between healthy human individuals (dated by TCRdb to 2019 to 2021). At the level of the whole study: The cohort included a few men and a couple of women between 18 and 49 years of age. Leukapheresis yielded between about 0.85 and 10 billion PBMCs per donor. To estimate repertoire size and how much clonotype sharing occurs between individuals, the study deeply sequenced the blood TCR repertoires of several healthy adults. For each donor, three plates each were used for CD4 naive and CD4 memory, two plates were used for CD8 naive, and one plate was used for CD8 memory. To increase sequencing depth and limit assay-specific biases, TCR repertoire library preparation and sequencing were carried out by different laboratories using diverse techniques.

What the authors observed across the whole study: The genetic and exposure-history diversity represented was limited by the small number of donors. Clonotypes shared by all four sorted-subset donors showed higher generation probabilities than non-shared clonotypes. Naive subsets generally had larger estimated clonotype richness than memory subsets did. Pairwise subsampling indicated that sequencing depth was expected to affect the degree of clonotype sharing among donors. Incomplete sequencing was indicated by rarefaction of sorted-subset datasets, despite the large sequencing depth. Sampling was restricted to blood, and TCR repertoires in tissue are likely to differ from TCR repertoires in blood. When several donors were compared, the shared fraction of clonotypes was 5% to 6.5% for naive CD4, roughly 3.4% for naive CD8, 2% to 2.5% for memory CD4, and 0.4% for memory CD8.

TCR CDR3 regions were amplified from genomic DNA by multiplex PCR using the deep immunoSEQ assay. Extracted genomic DNA from each cell subset was spread evenly across all wells of several immunoSEQ 96-well plates, with each plate serving as a replicate. For sorted subsets, each replicate PCR was loaded with about 200 ng genomic DNA, equivalent to 30,000 or so T cell genomes. Purified libraries were measured with a Qubit 3.0 fluorometer, size-checked on a Bioanalyzer 2100, and measured again with the KAPA Library Quantification kit. A separate single-read 150-cycle Illumina NextSeq 550 flow cell was used to sequence each immunoSEQ 96-well plate. Per the original workflow: The immunoSEQ output contained only junctional sequences without quality scores, so filtering could not match that applied to full-length reads. To assign V/J genes and CDR3, sequences were annotated using PyIR, a Python wrapper for IgBLAST v1.9, with IMGT germline references. Reads were removed for weak V/J assignments (E-value above 1e-6), missing CDR3, stop codons, out-of-frame junctions, or ambiguous translated residues. V3J clonotypes were defined by identical inferred V gene, J gene, and CDR3 amino acid sequence. To compute the percentage overlap between repertoires, the number of shared unique clonotypes was divided by the size of the smaller repertoire. Richness of each repertoire was evaluated using RTK rarefaction, the Chao1 estimator, and Recon v2.1 estimates of unobserved clonotypes. For all TCRbeta clonotypes obtained by the gDNA method from four donors, generation probabilities were computed with OLGA. Here the immuneACCESS table is served through TCRdb, limited to in-frame sequences with V and J called. Missing clones are a known gap in these copies; in checked studies unresolved V genes cover under half, and the rest lacks a known reason. V and J calls and clone size are given by that table; D and trimming were obtained from the DNA. The sample table lists 2 million to 3 million clones, approximately 90% of them with a count of one. The ten biggest clones cover 0.14% of the sample.

Measured from the cysteine to the phenylalanine, the CDR3 is 15 residues long. The read is trimmed to its CDR3 DNA, 45 bases read in frame from base 1. CDR1 and CDR2 were assigned from the germline V gene as SGHAT and FQNNGV. The junction shows trimming of 3 bases on V and 2 bases on J, plus 14 bases between the germline ends. The chain was built from TRBV11-2 and TRBJ2-7; matching of 5 bases hints at TRBD2 as the D gene. Sequences were obtained from naive CD4+ T cells sorted from blood. Per the publication, the cell subset or site label means: CD45RA+ positively selected. The origin of this receptor is a man aged 18 to 29 in good health. The CDR3 reads CASSLQYRGTYEQYF. In nucleotides, the sequence is TGTGCCAGCAGCTTGCAGTATCGGGGTACCTACGAGCAGTACTTC. Extended through the reference TRBV11-2 and TRBJ2-7 proteins, this CDR3 yields the full variable domain: EAGVAQSPRYKIIEKRQSVAFWCNPISGHATLYWYQQILGQGPKLLIQFQNNGVVDDSQLPKDRFSAERLKGVDSTLKIQPAKLEDSAVYLCASSLQYRGTYEQYFGPGTRLTVT.